The rows below give T cell receptor beta chains drawn from one sample of a study of blood T cell repertoires in COVID-19. Using immunoSEQ multiplex PCR, the repertoire was profiled, and TCRdb retains in-frame clones only, with some absent. The sample contains 150,000 to 200,000 clones, 85% of which appear only once. Sample: peripheral blood. The receptors come from a human donor with acute or convalescent COVID-19. The donor label of this sample is uncertain. Each CDR3 is given with its conserved first and last residue. A D gene is named only where the DNA matches it firmly. The size entry is marked missing in some rows and otherwise reads once, few, many or a size class.

D gene | J gene | V gene | clone size | CDR3 DNA | CDR3 protein
TRBD2 | TRBJ2-2 | TRBV18 | NA | TGTGCCAGCTCATCCCGGGGGGGCCAGCACACCGGGGAGCTGTTTTTT | CASSSRGGQHTGELFF
TRBD2 | TRBJ2-2 | TRBV11-2 | NA | TGTGCCAGCAGCTCCAGACTAGCGGGGGCCCCGAACACCGGGGAGCTGTTTTTT | CASSSRLAGAPNTGELFF
NA | TRBJ1-2 | TRBV10-3 | NA | TGTGCCATCAGTGAGTCGAAGGGGTTCACTAACTATGGCTACACCTTC | CAISESKGFTNYGYTF
TRBD1 | TRBJ1-2 | TRBV5-6 | NA | TGTGCCAGCAGCTTGGGCGACAGGGCTTATGGCTACACCTTC | CASSLGDRAYGYTF
TRBD1 | TRBJ2-2 | TRBV18 | NA | TGTGCCAGCTCACCACCGGGACAGGGGGCCGGGGAGCTGTTTTTT | CASSPPGQGAGELFF
NA | TRBJ2-3 | TRBV27 | NA | TGTGCCAGCAGTTTATCCGGGTTCTACACAGATACGCAGTATTTT | CASSLSGFYTDTQYF
NA | TRBJ1-5 | TRBV7-9 | once | TGTGCCAGCAGCTTAGAAGGGCGGGGGCAGCCCCAGCATTTT | CASSLEGRGQPQHF
NA | TRBJ1-5 | TRBV9 | NA | TGTGCCAGCAGCCCCCAAGGGGGAAAAAATCAGCCCCAGCATTTT | CASSPQGGKNQPQHF
TRBD1 | TRBJ1-3 | TRBV12-5 | NA | TGTGCTAGTGGTGGGACAGGGGGAAACACCATATATTTT | CASGGTGGNTIYF
NA | TRBJ1-1 | TRBV5-8 | NA | TGTGCCAGCAGCTTTTACAGGAGGGCTGAAGCTTTCTTT | CASSFYRRAEAFF
TRBD1 | TRBJ2-1 | TRBV18 | NA | TGTGCCAGCTCACCATTGCCGACAGGGGCTGACAATGAGCAGTTCTTC | CASSPLPTGADNEQFF
TRBD1 | TRBJ1-2 | TRBV5-6 | NA | TGTGCCAGCAGCTTGGAGGACAGGGGTTATGGCTACACCTTC | CASSLEDRGYGYTF
NA | TRBJ2-5 | TRBV7-3 | NA | TGTGCCAGCAGCTTAGGACACTCCCAAGAGACCCAGTACTTC | CASSLGHSQETQYF
TRBD1 | TRBJ1-6 | TRBV30 | NA | TGTGCCTGGAGTGTGGACAGGGGGCACTCACCCCTCCACTTT | CAWSVDRGHSPLHF
TRBD1 | TRBJ1-6 | TRBV5-1 | NA | TGCGCCAGCAGCTTGAGTGTGGGGACAGGGGGAGCGCCCCTCCACTTT | CASSLSVGTGGAPLHF
NA | TRBJ1-2 | TRBV5-1 | NA | TGCGCCAGCAGCTGGGCCCCTGAGTATGGCTACACCTTC | CASSWAPEYGYTF
NA | TRBJ1-5 | TRBV7-8 | many | TGTGCCAGCAGCTTATTAGGGGGCAATCAGCCCCAGCATTTT | CASSLLGGNQPQHF
TRBD2 | TRBJ2-5 | TRBV30 | few | TGTGCCTGGAGTTCAGGACTAGTGGGGACCCAGTACTTC | CAWSSGLVGTQYF
TRBD1 | TRBJ2-2 | TRBV6-5 | NA | TGTGCCAGCCGCAATGGGGACAGTGACACCGGGGAGCTGTTTTTT | CASRNGDSDTGELFF
NA | TRBJ2-1 | TRBV9 | NA | TGTGCCAGCAGCGCCGCGGGACCCCGGGGTGGGAATGAGCAGTTCTTC | CASSAAGPRGGNEQFF